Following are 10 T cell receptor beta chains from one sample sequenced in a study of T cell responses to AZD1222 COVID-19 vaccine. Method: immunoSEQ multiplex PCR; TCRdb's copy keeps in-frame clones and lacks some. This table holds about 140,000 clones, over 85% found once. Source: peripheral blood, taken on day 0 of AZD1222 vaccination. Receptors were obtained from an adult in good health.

As DNA, the CDR3 is TGCAGTGCTAGTGCCACTAGATCACCCCTCCACTTT. It encodes CSASATRSPLHF. J is TRBJ1-6 and V is TRBV20-1, with D hard to call. Germline values: CDR1 DFQATT, CDR2 SNEGSKA (reference sequence). V lost 3 bases to trimming and J lost 10 bases, with 10 bases between them. The CDR3 is 12 residues long.

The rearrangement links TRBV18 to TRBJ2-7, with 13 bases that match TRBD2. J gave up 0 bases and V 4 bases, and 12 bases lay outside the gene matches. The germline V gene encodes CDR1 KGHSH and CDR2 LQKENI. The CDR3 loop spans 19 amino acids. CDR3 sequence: CASSQEVGLAGLSSYEQYF. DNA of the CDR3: TGTGCCAGCTCACAGGAGGTGGGACTAGCGGGACTGAGCTCCTACGAGCAGTACTTC. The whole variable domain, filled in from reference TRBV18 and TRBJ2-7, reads NAGVMQNPRHLVRRRGQEARLRCSPMKGHSHVYWYRQLPEEGLKFMVYLQKENIIDESGMPKERFSAEFPKEGPSILRIQQVVRGDSAAYFCASSQEVGLAGLSSYEQYFGPGTRLTVT.

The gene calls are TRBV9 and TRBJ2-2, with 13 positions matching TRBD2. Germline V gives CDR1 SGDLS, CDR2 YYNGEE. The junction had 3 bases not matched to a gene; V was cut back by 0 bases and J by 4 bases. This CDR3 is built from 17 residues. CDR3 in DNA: TGTGCCAGCAGCGTAGCGACTAGCGGGAGGTCCACCGGGGAGCTGTTTTTT. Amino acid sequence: CASSVATSGRSTGELFF.

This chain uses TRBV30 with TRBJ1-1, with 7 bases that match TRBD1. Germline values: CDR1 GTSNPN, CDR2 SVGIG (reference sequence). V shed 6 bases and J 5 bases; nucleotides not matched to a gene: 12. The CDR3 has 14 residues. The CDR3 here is CACLRQGIRTEAFF. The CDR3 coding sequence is TGTGCCTGTTTGAGACAGGGAATAAGGACTGAAGCTTTCTTT.

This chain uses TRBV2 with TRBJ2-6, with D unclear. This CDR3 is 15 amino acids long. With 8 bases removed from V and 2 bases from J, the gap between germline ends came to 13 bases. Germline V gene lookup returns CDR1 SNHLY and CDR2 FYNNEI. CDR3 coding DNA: TGTGCCAGCCGATCGTGGGATGCTGGGGCCAACGTCCTGACTTTC. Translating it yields CASRSWDAGANVLTF.

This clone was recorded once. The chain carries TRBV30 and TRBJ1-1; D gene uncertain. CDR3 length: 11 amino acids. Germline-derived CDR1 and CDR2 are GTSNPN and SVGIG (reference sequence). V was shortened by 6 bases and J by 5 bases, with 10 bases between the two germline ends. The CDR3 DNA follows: TGTGCCTGTTTGGGCTGGACTGAAGCTTTCTTT. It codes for CACLGWTEAFF.

CDR3 DNA sequence: TGTGCCAGCAGTGACTCCGCGGGGTATAGCAATCAGCCCCAGCATTTT. Protein sequence: CASSDSAGYSNQPQHF. The chain employs TRBV2 and TRBJ1-5; D unresolved. In germline, CDR1 is SNHLY, CDR2 FYNNEI. The CDR3 has 16 amino acids. Trimming removed 3 bases at V and 0 bases at J, with 12 bases between.

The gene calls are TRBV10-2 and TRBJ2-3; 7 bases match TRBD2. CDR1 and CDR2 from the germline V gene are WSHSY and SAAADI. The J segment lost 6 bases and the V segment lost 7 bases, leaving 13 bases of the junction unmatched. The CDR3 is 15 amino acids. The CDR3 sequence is CASTGLAGVWDTQYF. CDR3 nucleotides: TGCGCCAGCACCGGACTGGCGGGAGTTTGGGATACGCAGTATTTT.

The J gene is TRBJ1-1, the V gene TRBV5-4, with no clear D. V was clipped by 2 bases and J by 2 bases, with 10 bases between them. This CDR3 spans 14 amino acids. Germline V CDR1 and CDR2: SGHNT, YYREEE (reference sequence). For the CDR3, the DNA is TGTGCCAGCAGCTTCGGGTACGTCAACACTGAAGCTTTCTTT. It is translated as CASSFGYVNTEAFF.

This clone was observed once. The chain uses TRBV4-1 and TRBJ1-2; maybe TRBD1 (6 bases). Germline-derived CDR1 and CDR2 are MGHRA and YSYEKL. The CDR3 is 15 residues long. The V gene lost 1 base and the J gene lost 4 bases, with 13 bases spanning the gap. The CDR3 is CASSQAGQRPYGYTF. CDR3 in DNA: TGCGCCAGCAGCCAAGCGGGACAACGACCCTATGGCTACACCTTC.